This T cell receptor (beta chain) was documented in a study of blood T cell repertoires in COVID-19. As for the study in general: The United States, Italy and Spain provided the acute and convalescent COVID-19 samples. PBMCs, B-cell-depleted T cells, or T cells provided the cDNA or gDNA that made up the material.

It was during active infection that Seattle patients were enrolled and then longitudinally followed. In the authors' methods: How many nucleated cells were present was estimated from reference gene primer amplification. The repertoire was sequenced with immunoSEQ multiplex PCR; TCRdb's copy has only in-frame clones and lacks some. The V and J calls and clone size are taken from that table; D and trimming were inferred from the DNA. The table shows more than 85,000 clones, with 70% to 90% occurring only once. V was pared by 0 bases and J by 0 bases, with 10 bases between. CDR1 and CDR2 from the germline V gene are SGHRS and YFSETQ. This CDR3 contains 16 residues.

Material: peripheral blood. The chain is built from TRBV5-1 and TRBJ1-3, with D hard to call. This TCR came from a man aged 50 to 59 with COVID-19, enrolled during active disease. The CDR3: CASSLEPGDSGNTIYF. DNA of the CDR3: TGCGCCAGCAGCTTGGAACCTGGAGACTCTGGAAACACCATATATTTT.